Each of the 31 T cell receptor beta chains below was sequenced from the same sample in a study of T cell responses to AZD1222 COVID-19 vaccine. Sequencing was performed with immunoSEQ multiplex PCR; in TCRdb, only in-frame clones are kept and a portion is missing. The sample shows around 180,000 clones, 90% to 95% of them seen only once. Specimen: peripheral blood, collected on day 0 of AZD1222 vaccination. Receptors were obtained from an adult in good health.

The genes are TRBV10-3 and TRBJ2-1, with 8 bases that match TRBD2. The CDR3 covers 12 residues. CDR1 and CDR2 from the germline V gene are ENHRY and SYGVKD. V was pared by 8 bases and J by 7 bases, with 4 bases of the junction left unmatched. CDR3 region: CAIPPGGNEQFF. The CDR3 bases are TGTGCCATCCCACCGGGGGGGAATGAGCAGTTCTTC.

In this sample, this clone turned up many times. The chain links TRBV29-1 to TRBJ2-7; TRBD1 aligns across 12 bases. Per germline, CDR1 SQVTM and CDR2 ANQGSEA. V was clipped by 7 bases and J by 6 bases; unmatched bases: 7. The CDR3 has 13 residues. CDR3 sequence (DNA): TGCAGCGCGCGGGGACAGGGGGCCGGCGAGCAGTACTTC. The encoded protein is CSARGQGAGEQYF.

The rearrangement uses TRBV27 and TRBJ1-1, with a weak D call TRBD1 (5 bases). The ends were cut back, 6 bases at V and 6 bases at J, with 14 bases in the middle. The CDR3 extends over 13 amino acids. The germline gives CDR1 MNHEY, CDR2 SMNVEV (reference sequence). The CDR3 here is CASSHPGHAEAFF. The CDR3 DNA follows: TGTGCCAGCAGCCATCCAGGGCACGCTGAAGCTTTCTTT.

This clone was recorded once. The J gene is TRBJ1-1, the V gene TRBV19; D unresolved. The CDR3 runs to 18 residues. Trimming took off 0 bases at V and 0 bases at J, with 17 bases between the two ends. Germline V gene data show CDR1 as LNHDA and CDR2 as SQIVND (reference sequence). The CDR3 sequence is CASSIDLPPAGMNTEAFF. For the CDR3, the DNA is TGTGCCAGTAGTATAGACCTCCCCCCGGCAGGAATGAACACTGAAGCTTTCTTT.

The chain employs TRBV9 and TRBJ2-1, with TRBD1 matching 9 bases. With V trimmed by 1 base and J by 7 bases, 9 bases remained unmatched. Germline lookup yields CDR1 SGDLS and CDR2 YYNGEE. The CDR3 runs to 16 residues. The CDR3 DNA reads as TGTGCCAGCAGCGTATTCCCGAACAGGGGGCGGAATGAGCAGTTCTTC. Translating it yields CASSVFPNRGRNEQFF.

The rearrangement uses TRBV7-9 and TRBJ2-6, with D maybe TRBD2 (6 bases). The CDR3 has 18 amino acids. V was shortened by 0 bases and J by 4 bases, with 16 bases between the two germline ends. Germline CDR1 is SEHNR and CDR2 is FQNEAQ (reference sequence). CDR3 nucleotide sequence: TGTGCCAGCAGCTTAGCGGGACGCGGGATAGCCGGGGCCAACGTCCTGACTTTC. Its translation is CASSLAGRGIAGANVLTF.

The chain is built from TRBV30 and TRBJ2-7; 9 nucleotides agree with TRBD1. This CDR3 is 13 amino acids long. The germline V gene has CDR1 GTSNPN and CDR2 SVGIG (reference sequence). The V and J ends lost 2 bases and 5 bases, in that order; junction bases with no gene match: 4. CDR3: CAWSWTGVNEQYF. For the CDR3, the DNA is TGTGCCTGGAGTTGGACAGGGGTAAACGAGCAGTACTTC.

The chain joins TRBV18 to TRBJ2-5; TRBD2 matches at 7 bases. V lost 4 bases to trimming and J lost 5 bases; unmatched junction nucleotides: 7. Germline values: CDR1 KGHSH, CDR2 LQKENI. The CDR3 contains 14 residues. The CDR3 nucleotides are TGTGCCAGCTCACGGCGGGAGTCTACTGAGACCCAGTACTTC. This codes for CASSRRESTETQYF.

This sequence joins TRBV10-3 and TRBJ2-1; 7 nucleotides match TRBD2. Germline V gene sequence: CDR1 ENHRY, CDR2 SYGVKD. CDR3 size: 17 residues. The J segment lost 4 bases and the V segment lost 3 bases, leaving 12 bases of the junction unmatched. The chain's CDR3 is CAISDPADSGIYNEQFF. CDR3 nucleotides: TGTGCCATCAGTGACCCAGCCGACAGCGGGATTTACAATGAGCAGTTCTTC.

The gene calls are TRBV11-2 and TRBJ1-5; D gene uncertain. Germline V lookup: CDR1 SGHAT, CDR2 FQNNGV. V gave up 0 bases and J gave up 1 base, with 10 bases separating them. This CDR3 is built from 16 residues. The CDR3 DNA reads TGTGCCAGCAGCTTAGATCTAGGCAGGAGCAATCAGCCCCAGCATTTT. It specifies CASSLDLGRSNQPQHF.

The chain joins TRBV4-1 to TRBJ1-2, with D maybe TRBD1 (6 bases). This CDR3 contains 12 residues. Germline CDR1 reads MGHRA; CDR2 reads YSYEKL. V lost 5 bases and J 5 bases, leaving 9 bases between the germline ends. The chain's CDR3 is CASSWRGYGYTF. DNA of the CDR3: TGCGCCAGCAGCTGGAGGGGGTATGGCTACACCTTC.

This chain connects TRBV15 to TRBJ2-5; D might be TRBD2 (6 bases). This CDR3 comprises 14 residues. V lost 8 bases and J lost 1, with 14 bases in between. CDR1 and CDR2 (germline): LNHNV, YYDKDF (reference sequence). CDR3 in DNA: TGTGCCACCTCGAGCCGGGACTCCCAAGAGACCCAGTACTTC. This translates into CATSSRDSQETQYF.

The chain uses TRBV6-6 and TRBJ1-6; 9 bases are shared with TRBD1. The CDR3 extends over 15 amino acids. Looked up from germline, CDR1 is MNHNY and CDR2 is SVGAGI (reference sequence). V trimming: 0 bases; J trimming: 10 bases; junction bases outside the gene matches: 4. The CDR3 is CASSYSGQGGSPLHF. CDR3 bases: TGTGCCAGCAGTTACTCGGGACAGGGCGGGTCACCCCTCCACTTT.

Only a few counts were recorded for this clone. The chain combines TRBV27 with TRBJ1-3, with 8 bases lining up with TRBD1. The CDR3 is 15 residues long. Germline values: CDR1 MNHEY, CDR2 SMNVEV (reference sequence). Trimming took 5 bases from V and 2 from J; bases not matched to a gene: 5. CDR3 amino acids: CASSVTGGPGNTIYF. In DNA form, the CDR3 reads TGTGCCAGCAGTGTAACAGGGGGACCTGGAAACACCATATATTTT.

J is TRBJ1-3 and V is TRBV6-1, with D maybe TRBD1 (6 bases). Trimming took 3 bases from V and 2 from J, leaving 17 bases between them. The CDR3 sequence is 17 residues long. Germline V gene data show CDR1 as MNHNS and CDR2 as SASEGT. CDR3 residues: CASSEHGPGGAGNTIYF. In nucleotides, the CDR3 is TGTGCCAGCAGTGAGCATGGTCCGGGGGGCGCTGGAAACACCATATATTTT.

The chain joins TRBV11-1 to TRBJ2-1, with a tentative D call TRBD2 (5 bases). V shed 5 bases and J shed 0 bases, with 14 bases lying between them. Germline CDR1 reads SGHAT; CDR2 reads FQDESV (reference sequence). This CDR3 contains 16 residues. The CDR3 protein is CASSRGTRSSYNEQFF. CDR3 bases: TGTGCCAGCAGCCGCGGCACTAGGAGCTCCTACAATGAGCAGTTCTTC. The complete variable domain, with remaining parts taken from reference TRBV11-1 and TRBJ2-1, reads EAEVAQSPRYKITEKSQAVAFWCDPISGHATLYWYRQILGQGPELLVQFQDESVVDDSQLPKDRFSAERLKGVDSTLKIQPAELGDSAMYLCASSRGTRSSYNEQFFGPGTRLTVL.

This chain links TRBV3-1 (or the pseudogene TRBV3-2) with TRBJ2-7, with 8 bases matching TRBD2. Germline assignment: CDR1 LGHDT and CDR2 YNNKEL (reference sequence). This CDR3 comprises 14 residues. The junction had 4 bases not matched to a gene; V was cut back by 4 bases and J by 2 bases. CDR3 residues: CASSPGTSPYEQYF. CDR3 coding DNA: TGTGCCAGCAGCCCCGGGACTAGTCCCTACGAGCAGTACTTC.

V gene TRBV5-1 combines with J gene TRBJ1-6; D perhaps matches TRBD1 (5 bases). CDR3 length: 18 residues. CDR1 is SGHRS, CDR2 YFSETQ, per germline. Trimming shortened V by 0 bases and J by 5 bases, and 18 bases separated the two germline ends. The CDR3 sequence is CASSLDPRGVGNNSPLHF. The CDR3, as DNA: TGCGCCAGCAGCTTGGACCCGCGAGGGGTAGGAAATAATTCACCCCTCCACTTT.

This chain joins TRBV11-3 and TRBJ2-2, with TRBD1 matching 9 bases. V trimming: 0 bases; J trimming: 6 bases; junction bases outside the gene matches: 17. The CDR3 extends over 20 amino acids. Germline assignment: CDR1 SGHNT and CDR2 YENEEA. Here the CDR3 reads CASSLDLGRYGTGIPGELFF. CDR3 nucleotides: TGTGCCAGCAGCTTAGATCTGGGAAGGTACGGGACAGGGATTCCCGGGGAGCTGTTTTTT.

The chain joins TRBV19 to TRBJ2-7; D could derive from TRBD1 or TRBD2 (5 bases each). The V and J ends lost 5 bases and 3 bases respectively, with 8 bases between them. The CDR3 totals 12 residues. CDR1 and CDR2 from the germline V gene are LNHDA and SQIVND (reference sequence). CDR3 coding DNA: TGTGCCAGTAGTCCTGGGGGCTACGAGCAGTACTTC. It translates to CASSPGGYEQYF. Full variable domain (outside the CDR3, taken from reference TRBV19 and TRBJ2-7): DGGITQSPKYLFRKEGQNVTLSCEQNLNHDAMYWYRQDPGQGLRLIYYSQIVNDFQKGDIAEGYSVSREKKESFPLTVTSAQKNPTAFYLCASSPGGYEQYFGPGTRLTVT.

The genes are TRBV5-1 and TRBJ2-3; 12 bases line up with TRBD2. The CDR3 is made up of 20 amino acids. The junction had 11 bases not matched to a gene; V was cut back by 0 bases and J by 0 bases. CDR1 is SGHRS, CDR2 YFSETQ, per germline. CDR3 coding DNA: TGCGCCAGCAGCTTGGCCCGGCTAGCGGGAGGGCCTCATAGCACAGATACGCAGTATTTT. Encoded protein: CASSLARLAGGPHSTDTQYF. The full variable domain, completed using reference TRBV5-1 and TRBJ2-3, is KAGVTQTPRYLIKTRGQQVTLSCSPISGHRSVSWYQQTPGQGLQFLFEYFSETQRNKGNFPGRFSGRQFSNSRSEMNVSTLELGDSALYLCASSLARLAGGPHSTDTQYFGPGTRLTVL.

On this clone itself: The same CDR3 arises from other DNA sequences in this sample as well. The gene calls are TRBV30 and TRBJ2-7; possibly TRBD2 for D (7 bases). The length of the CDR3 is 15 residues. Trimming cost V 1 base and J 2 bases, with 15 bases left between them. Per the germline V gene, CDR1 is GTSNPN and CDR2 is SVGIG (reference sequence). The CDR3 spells CAWSEGGGGPYEQYF. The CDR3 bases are TGTGCCTGGAGTGAGGGGGGAGGGGGTCCCTACGAGCAGTACTTC.

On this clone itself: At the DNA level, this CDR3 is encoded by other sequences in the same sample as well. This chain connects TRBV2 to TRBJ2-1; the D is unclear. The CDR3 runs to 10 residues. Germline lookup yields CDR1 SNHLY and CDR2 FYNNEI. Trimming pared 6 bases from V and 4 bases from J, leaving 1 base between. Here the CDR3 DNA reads TGTGCCAGCAGGTACAATGAGCAGTTCTTC. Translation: CASRYNEQFF.

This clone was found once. The DNA for the CDR3 is TGTGCCTTCGCGACTAGCGGGAGCGGGGAGCAGTACTTC. This translates into CAFATSGSGEQYF. V usage is TRBV30 and J usage is TRBJ2-7; 12 bases fit TRBD2. Germline values: CDR1 GTSNPN, CDR2 SVGIG (reference sequence). The trim removed 7 bases at V and 7 bases at J, leaving 8 bases unmatched. The CDR3 is 13 residues long.

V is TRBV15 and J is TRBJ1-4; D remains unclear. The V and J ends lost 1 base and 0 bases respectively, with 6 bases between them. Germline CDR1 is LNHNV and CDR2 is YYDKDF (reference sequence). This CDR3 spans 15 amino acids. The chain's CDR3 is CATSRGESTNEKLFF. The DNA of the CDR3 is TGTGCCACCAGCAGAGGGGAGTCAACTAATGAAAAACTGTTTTTT.

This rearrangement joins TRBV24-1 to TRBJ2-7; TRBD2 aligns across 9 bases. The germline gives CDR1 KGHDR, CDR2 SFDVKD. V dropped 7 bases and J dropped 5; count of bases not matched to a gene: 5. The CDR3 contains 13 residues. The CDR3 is CATSLAGAHEQYF. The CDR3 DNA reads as TGTGCCACCAGCTTAGCGGGAGCTCACGAGCAGTACTTC.

CDR3 sequence: CASSLSGGSSYEQYF. In nucleotides, the CDR3 is TGTGCCAGCAGCTTATCAGGTGGAAGCTCCTACGAGCAGTACTTC. The chain employs TRBV7-9 and TRBJ2-7; D uncertain. The germline V and J ends were trimmed by 2 bases and 0 bases, with 11 bases remaining between them. This CDR3 is built from 15 residues. In germline, CDR1 is SEHNR, CDR2 FQNEAQ (reference sequence). Full variable domain (remainder filled in from reference TRBV7-9 and TRBJ2-7): DTGVSQNPRHKITKRGQNVTFRCDPISEHNRLYWYRQTLGQGPEFLTYFQNEAQLEKSRLLSDRFSAERPKGSFSTLEIQRTEQGDSAMYLCASSLSGGSSYEQYFGPGTRLTVT.

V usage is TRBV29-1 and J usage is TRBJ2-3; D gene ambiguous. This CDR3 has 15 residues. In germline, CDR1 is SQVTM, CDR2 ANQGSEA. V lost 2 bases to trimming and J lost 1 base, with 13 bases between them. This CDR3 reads CSVELVRVRTDTQYF. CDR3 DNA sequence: TGCAGCGTTGAACTCGTACGGGTTCGCACAGATACGCAGTATTTT.

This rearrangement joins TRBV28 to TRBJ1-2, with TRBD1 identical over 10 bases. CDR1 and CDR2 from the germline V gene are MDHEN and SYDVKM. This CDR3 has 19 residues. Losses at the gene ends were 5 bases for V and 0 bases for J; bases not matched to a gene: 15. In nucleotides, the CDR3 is TGTGCCAGCAGTGAACTGGGTACCGGGACAGGGGTCGCTAACTATGGCTACACCTTC. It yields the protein CASSELGTGTGVANYGYTF.

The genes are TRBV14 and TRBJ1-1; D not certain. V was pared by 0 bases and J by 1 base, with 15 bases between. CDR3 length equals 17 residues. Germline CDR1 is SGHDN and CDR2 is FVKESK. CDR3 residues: CASSQDRPGSPNTEAFF. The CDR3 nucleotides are TGTGCCAGCAGCCAAGATCGACCAGGATCACCGAACACTGAAGCTTTCTTT.

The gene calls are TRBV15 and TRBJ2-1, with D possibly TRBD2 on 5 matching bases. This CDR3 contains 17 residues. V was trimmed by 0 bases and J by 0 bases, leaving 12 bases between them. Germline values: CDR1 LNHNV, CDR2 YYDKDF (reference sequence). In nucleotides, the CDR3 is TGTGCCACCAGCAGAGATTTTGGGGAGAGCTCCTACAATGAGCAGTTCTTC. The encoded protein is CATSRDFGESSYNEQFF.